Each of the 18 T cell receptor beta chains below was sequenced from the same sample in a study of brain T cells in children with intractable seizures (TCRdb year 2021). According to the study, the label for this sample's time point signals: blood from clinic visit 5 months post-surgery; TSC patient then seizure free. Library method: the immunoSEQ multiplex PCR assay. Imported from immuneACCESS, the table was reduced by TCRdb to in-frame sequences with V and J called. These copies leave out some clones; in studies compared against another copy, an unresolved V gene accounts for under half, and the cause of the remainder is not known. For this sample there are 300,000 to 400,000 clones; roughly 93% appear just once. The top ten clones comprise approximately 5% of the sample. The source material was peripheral blood, sampled around 5 months after surgery. The receptors shown here come from a boy in the first two years of life with tuberous sclerosis and intractable seizures.

This chain links TRBV9 with TRBJ2-2, with unresolved D. Germline CDR1 and CDR2: SGDLS and YYNGEE. V was clipped by 0 bases and J by 2 bases, with 8 bases between them. The CDR3 spans 15 residues. CDR3 bases: TGTGCCAGCAGCGTAGGGCAGGTAAACACCGGGGAGCTGTTTTTT. Amino acid sequence: CASSVGQVNTGELFF. The full variable domain, in which reference TRBV9 and TRBJ2-2 provide the parts outside the CDR3, is DSGVTQTPKHLITATGQRVTLRCSPRSGDLSVYWYQQSLDQGLQFLIQYYNGEERAKGNILERFSAQQFPDLHSELNLSSLELGDSALYFCASSVGQVNTGELFFGEGSRLTVL.

The chain combines TRBV7-2 with TRBJ2-3; no reliable D call. CDR1 and CDR2 from the germline V gene are SGHTA and FQGNSA. The CDR3 sequence is 18 residues long. Trimming removed 2 bases at V and 2 bases at J, with 20 bases between. CDR3 DNA sequence: TGTGCCAGCAGCTTACGTGCTTTGGGCGGTGGGAACACAGATACGCAGTATTTT. As protein: CASSLRALGGGNTDTQYF.

CDR3 in DNA: TGTGCCAGCAGTTACCGAACAGGGGTGACTGAAGCTTTCTTT. This codes for CASSYRTGVTEAFF. The rearrangement joins TRBV6-5 to TRBJ1-1, with 7 bases matching TRBD1. The CDR3 is made up of 14 amino acids. J lost 5 bases, V lost 2 bases, and 5 bases had no gene match. Per germline, CDR1 MNHEY and CDR2 SVGAGI.

The chain has TRBV6-1 and TRBJ1-4; D unclear. This CDR3 is built from 16 residues. Per germline, CDR1 MNHNS and CDR2 SASEGT. Trimming left V 4 bases short and J 2 bases short, with 14 bases between. CDR3 nucleotide sequence: TGTGCCAGCAGTGGCTCGGTCAGGAGCACTAATGAAAAACTGTTTTTT. Translated: CASSGSVRSTNEKLFF.

This sequence joins TRBV6-5 and TRBJ2-7; tentatively, D is TRBD2 (5 bases). The CDR3 consists of 16 residues. Trimming took off 0 bases at V and 3 bases at J, with 15 bases between the two ends. Germline CDR1 MNHEY, CDR2 SVGAGI. Here the CDR3 reads CASSYSRYGKGYEQYF. The CDR3 DNA is TGTGCCAGCAGTTACTCGAGGTACGGGAAAGGCTACGAGCAGTACTTC.

Worth noting for this clone: Compared with germline, one end of the junction differs, possibly owing to a read error. The chain is built from TRBV23-1 and TRBJ1-2; 9 bases line up with TRBD1. TRBV23-1 is an ORF, and what it does is uncertain. This CDR3 contains 8 residues. The CDR3, as DNA: TGCGCCAGGAGGGACAGGGACTTC. Translating gives CARRDRDF.

CDR3 coding DNA: TGTGCCAGCGAACCTGGGGGCGGCACAGATACGCAGTATTTT. Translating it yields CASEPGGGTDTQYF. The chain carries TRBV6-5 and TRBJ2-3, with D possibly being TRBD1 (6 bases). Trimming removed 8 bases from V and 1 base from J, with 13 bases in between. The V gene's germline CDR1 is MNHEY and CDR2 SVGAGI. The CDR3 runs 14 residues.

The chain links TRBV7-9 to TRBJ1-1, with 8 bases identical to TRBD1. The J segment lost 1 base and the V segment lost 5 bases, leaving 15 bases of the junction unmatched. The CDR3 runs to 18 residues. Germline CDR1 is SEHNR and CDR2 is FQNEAQ (reference sequence). The CDR3 is CASSRGVDRGRKNTEAFF. CDR3 in DNA: TGTGCCAGCAGCCGAGGCGTAGACAGGGGTAGGAAGAACACTGAAGCTTTCTTT.

The chain has TRBV11-3 and TRBJ2-3; no definite D call. Trimming cost V 3 bases and J 8 bases, with 6 bases left between them. The CDR3 sequence is 11 residues long. Germline CDR1 reads SGHNT; CDR2 reads YENEEA. Here the CDR3 reads CASSFSGTQYF. Written as DNA, the CDR3 is TGTGCCAGCAGCTTTTCCGGTACGCAGTATTTT.

The chain carries TRBV21-1 and TRBJ2-7; the table names TRBD1, a call not compared with the DNA. TRBV21-1 is shown as a pseudogene. This CDR3 has 13 amino acids. CDR3 in amino acids: CASSKEQTYEQYF. CDR3 nucleotides: TGTGCCAGCAGCAAAGAACAGACCTACGAGCAGTACTTC.

The chain is built from TRBV6-5 and TRBJ1-4, with TRBD1 matching 10 bases. Per germline, CDR1 MNHEY and CDR2 SVGAGI. The CDR3 has 14 amino acids. V trimming: 4 bases; J trimming: 5 bases; junction bases outside the gene matches: 1. CDR3 in DNA: TGTGCCAGCAGTTCGGACAGGGGGAATGAAAAACTGTTTTTT. This codes for CASSSDRGNEKLFF.

This sequence joins TRBV30 and TRBJ1-4; D is uncertain. The V end was cut by 2 bases, the J end by 0 bases, with 25 bases between. The CDR3 consists of 20 residues. CDR1 is GTSNPN, CDR2 SVGIG, per germline (reference sequence). The CDR3 region is CAWSWEWAVRGSTTNEKLFF. CDR3 in DNA: TGTGCCTGGAGTTGGGAATGGGCAGTTCGGGGATCTACAACTAATGAAAAACTGTTTTTT.

V and J are TRBV30 and TRBJ1-2; 8 bases line up with TRBD1. The V gene end was trimmed by 2 bases and the J gene end by 8 bases; junction bases not matched to a gene: 13. From germline, CDR1 is GTSNPN and CDR2 SVGIG (reference sequence). CDR3 length: 15 residues. CDR3: CAWSPRQGLGRGYTF. The CDR3 DNA is TGTGCCTGGAGTCCCCGACAGGGGCTAGGGAGGGGCTACACCTTC.

This chain links TRBV3-1 (or the pseudogene TRBV3-2) with TRBJ2-1; D possibly corresponds to TRBD2 (6 bases). The CDR3 is 16 amino acids. V dropped 2 bases and J dropped 4 bases, with 15 bases sitting between them. The V gene's germline CDR1 is LGHDT and CDR2 YNNKEL (reference sequence). CDR3 residues: CASSQSLATPYNEQFF. CDR3 in DNA: TGTGCCAGCAGCCAATCCCTAGCGACACCTTACAATGAGCAGTTCTTC.

The chain recombines TRBV27 with TRBJ1-6, with 8 bases fitting TRBD1. J lost 6 bases, V lost 3 bases, and 10 bases had no gene match. CDR1 MNHEY and CDR2 SMNVEV come from the germline V gene (reference sequence). The CDR3 loop spans 17 amino acids. This chain's CDR3 is CASSFNYGQGGNSPLHF. The CDR3 DNA sequence: TGTGCCAGCAGTTTCAACTATGGACAGGGTGGTAATTCACCCCTCCACTTT.

The rearrangement joins TRBV7-4 to TRBJ1-4; D gene unclear. Trimming removed 8 bases from V and 1 base from J, with 11 bases in between. Germline CDR1 reads SGHVT; CDR2 reads SQSDAQ. This CDR3 is built from 14 residues. The chain's CDR3 is CASAPWRTNEKLFF. Written as DNA, the CDR3 is TGTGCCAGCGCTCCGTGGAGAACTAATGAAAAACTGTTTTTT.

Remarks on this clone: At one boundary the junction diverges from the germline segment, which might be a read error. The chain links TRBV5-8 to TRBJ2-7; D is perhaps TRBD2 (7 bases). The CDR3 is made up of 14 amino acids. Germline V gene data show CDR1 as SGHTS and CDR2 as YDEGEE. CDR3 DNA sequence: TGTGTCAGCAGCTTGGCGGGGGCGTTCTACGAGCAGTACTTC. Residues: CVSSLAGAFYEQYF.

The chain uses TRBV13 and TRBJ2-1; TRBD2 agrees at 10 bases. The V gene end was trimmed by 3 bases and the J gene end by 7 bases; junction bases not matched to a gene: 6. The CDR3 extends over 15 amino acids. Germline CDR1 reads PRHDT; CDR2 reads FYEKMQ (reference sequence). The CDR3 nucleotides read TGTGCCAGCAGCTTCCCTGGACTAGCGGCGAATGAGCAGTTCTTC. Its protein is CASSFPGLAANEQFF.